This T cell receptor beta chain was observed in a study of technical replicates of blood from a few donors. Generated by immunoSEQ multiplex PCR, the TCRdb table keeps only in-frame clones and is missing some. The data show 80,000 or so clones, about 94% seen once. The CDR3 runs 13 residues. Germline CDR1 reads SGHRS; CDR2 reads YFSETQ. V shed 4 bases and J shed 4 bases, with 11 bases lying between them. This sequence originates from a human donor in good health. The chain is built from TRBV5-1 and TRBJ1-1; D might be TRBD1 (6 bases). Specimen: T cells isolated from PBMCs. The CDR3: CASSVPGVTEAFF. In DNA form, the CDR3 reads TGCGCCAGCAGCGTCCCAGGGGTCACTGAAGCTTTCTTT. The full variable domain, in which reference TRBV5-1 and TRBJ1-1 provide the parts outside the CDR3, is KAGVTQTPRYLIKTRGQQVTLSCSPISGHRSVSWYQQTPGQGLQFLFEYFSETQRNKGNFPGRFSGRQFSNSRSEMNVSTLELGDSALYLCASSVPGVTEAFFGQGTRLTVV.